Listed below are T cell receptor beta chains from one sample, sequenced in a study of T cells in localized non-small cell lung cancer. Data came from immunoSEQ multiplex PCR; TCRdb stores just in-frame clones and leaves some out. The sample carries around 83,000 clones, around 81% recorded once. The sample was PBMCs, taken before any cancer treatment. These receptors all stem from a man between 35 and 75 years old with stage II squamous cell lung carcinoma. CDR3s include the opening cysteine and the closing phenylalanine or tryptophan. The order of the fields is J gene, clone size, V gene, CDR3 length, D gene, CDR3 DNA, CDR3 protein. D genes are given only for firm matches. A row's size may be missing; if present it is once, few, many or a size class.

J gene: TRBJ2-3; clone size: NA; V gene: TRBV19; CDR3 length: 13; D gene: TRBD2; CDR3 DNA: TGTGCCAGTAGTATAAATCTGCGGGGGTACAAGTATTTT; CDR3 protein: CASSINLRGYKYF
J gene: TRBJ1-2; clone size: NA; V gene: TRBV28; CDR3 length: 13; D gene: TRBD1; CDR3 DNA: TGTGCCAGCAGGCGGGACAGCAACTATGGCTACACCTTC; CDR3 protein: CASRRDSNYGYTF
J gene: TRBJ1-6; clone size: NA; V gene: TRBV5-1; CDR3 length: 15; D gene: NA; CDR3 DNA: TGCGCCAGCAGCCCCCTGGGTACCTCCACTTCACCCCTCCACTTT; CDR3 protein: CASSPLGTSTSPLHF
J gene: TRBJ1-3; clone size: NA; V gene: TRBV4-2; CDR3 length: 18; D gene: NA; CDR3 DNA: TGTGCCAGCAGCCAAGGGGTTGTTTCGGGGGTGCTAGGAAACACCATATATTTT; CDR3 protein: CASSQGVVSGVLGNTIYF
J gene: TRBJ2-1; clone size: NA; V gene: TRBV11-3; CDR3 length: 13; D gene: NA; CDR3 DNA: TGTGCCAGCAGGGGGCCTTACATTGGTGAGCAGTTCTTC; CDR3 protein: CASRGPYIGEQFF
J gene: TRBJ2-1; clone size: NA; V gene: TRBV7-2; CDR3 length: 16; D gene: NA; CDR3 DNA: TGTGCCAGCAGCTTATCTAGGACACTCACGAACAATGAGCAGTTCTTC; CDR3 protein: CASSLSRTLTNNEQFF
J gene: TRBJ1-6; clone size: NA; V gene: TRBV25-1; CDR3 length: 17; D gene: NA; CDR3 DNA: TGTGCCAGCAGTCCCCCGGGACTTCACTCCTATAATTCACCCCTCCACTTT; CDR3 protein: CASSPPGLHSYNSPLHF
J gene: TRBJ2-5; clone size: NA; V gene: TRBV11-3; CDR3 length: 15; D gene: TRBD2; CDR3 DNA: TGTGCCAGCAGCTTAGCGACTGGGACTAGTGGGACCCAGTACTTC; CDR3 protein: CASSLATGTSGTQYF
J gene: TRBJ2-1; clone size: few; V gene: TRBV7-9; CDR3 length: 14; D gene: TRBD2; CDR3 DNA: TGTGCCAGCAGCTGGGGACTAGCGACCAATGAGCAGTTCTTC; CDR3 protein: CASSWGLATNEQFF
J gene: TRBJ2-1; clone size: NA; V gene: TRBV27; CDR3 length: 13; D gene: TRBD2; CDR3 DNA: TGTGCCAGCAGGGCTAGCGGATACAATGAGCAGTTCTTC; CDR3 protein: CASRASGYNEQFF
J gene: TRBJ2-1; clone size: NA; V gene: TRBV2; CDR3 length: 14; D gene: NA; CDR3 DNA: TGTGCCAGCGTAACAGACCAAATTTACAATGAGCAGTTCTTC; CDR3 protein: CASVTDQIYNEQFF
J gene: TRBJ2-2; clone size: NA; V gene: TRBV7-3; CDR3 length: 13; D gene: NA; CDR3 DNA: TGTGCCAGCAGCTTAAATCCCGGCGGGGAGCTGTTTTTT; CDR3 protein: CASSLNPGGELFF
J gene: TRBJ1-6; clone size: NA; V gene: TRBV4-3; CDR3 length: 16; D gene: NA; CDR3 DNA: TGCGCCAGCAGCCAAGGAACATTGGGGAGCAATTCACCCCTCCACTTT; CDR3 protein: CASSQGTLGSNSPLHF
J gene: TRBJ1-2; clone size: NA; V gene: TRBV7-2; CDR3 length: 14; D gene: TRBD1; CDR3 DNA: TGTGCCGGTACCAAGGGGGCGGGGAACTATGGCTACACCTTC; CDR3 protein: CAGTKGAGNYGYTF
J gene: TRBJ1-4; clone size: NA; V gene: TRBV7-9; CDR3 length: 13; D gene: NA; CDR3 DNA: TGTGCCAGCAGCTTAGAGTTAGGTGAAAAACTGTTTTTT; CDR3 protein: CASSLELGEKLFF
J gene: TRBJ1-2; clone size: NA; V gene: TRBV19; CDR3 length: 15; D gene: TRBD1; CDR3 DNA: TGTGCCAGTAGTCCGGCCCCGGACAGGAGTGAGGGCTACACCTTC; CDR3 protein: CASSPAPDRSEGYTF
J gene: TRBJ1-5; clone size: NA; V gene: TRBV5-5; CDR3 length: 16; D gene: TRBD1; CDR3 DNA: TGTGCCAGCAGCTTGGGACAGGGCTATAGCAATCAGCCCCAGCATTTT; CDR3 protein: CASSLGQGYSNQPQHF
J gene: TRBJ2-7; clone size: NA; V gene: TRBV9; CDR3 length: 17; D gene: TRBD2; CDR3 DNA: TGTGCCAGCAGCGTAGGCGGACTAGCGGGAGGAATGTACGAGCAGTACTTC; CDR3 protein: CASSVGGLAGGMYEQYF
J gene: TRBJ2-7; clone size: NA; V gene: TRBV28; CDR3 length: 15; D gene: NA; CDR3 DNA: TGTGCCAGCAGTTTGTACGATTCACCCGGCTACGAGCAGTACTTC; CDR3 protein: CASSLYDSPGYEQYF
J gene: TRBJ2-3; clone size: NA; V gene: TRBV4-1; CDR3 length: 15; D gene: NA; CDR3 DNA: TGCGCCAGCAGCCAAGTAGCAGGGAGGTCAGATACGCAGTATTTT; CDR3 protein: CASSQVAGRSDTQYF
J gene: TRBJ1-6; clone size: NA; V gene: TRBV7-9; CDR3 length: 12; D gene: NA; CDR3 DNA: TGTGCCAGCAGCTCTACAGGTCTACCCCTCCACTTT; CDR3 protein: CASSSTGLPLHF
J gene: TRBJ2-7; clone size: NA; V gene: TRBV6-1; CDR3 length: 17; D gene: TRBD2; CDR3 DNA: TGTGCCAGCAGTGAAGGGGTAGCGGGAGGATTCTCCTACGAGCAGTACTTC; CDR3 protein: CASSEGVAGGFSYEQYF
J gene: TRBJ1-3; clone size: NA; V gene: TRBV9; CDR3 length: 15; D gene: NA; CDR3 DNA: TGTGCCAGCAGCGATGGGACCGCGGCTGGAAACACCATATATTTT; CDR3 protein: CASSDGTAAGNTIYF
J gene: TRBJ1-2; clone size: NA; V gene: TRBV4-3; CDR3 length: 15; D gene: NA; CDR3 DNA: TGCGCCAGCAGCCAAGATCCGGGCGGCTACTATGGCTACACCTTC; CDR3 protein: CASSQDPGGYYGYTF
J gene: TRBJ2-2; clone size: NA; V gene: TRBV28; CDR3 length: 13; D gene: NA; CDR3 DNA: TGTGCCAGCAAAGGGGTAAACACCGGGGAGCTGTTTTTT; CDR3 protein: CASKGVNTGELFF
J gene: TRBJ2-4; clone size: NA; V gene: TRBV11-2; CDR3 length: 16; D gene: NA; CDR3 DNA: TGTGCCAGCAGCTCGATACAGGGGGGGGTCGGAAACATTCAGTACTTC; CDR3 protein: CASSSIQGGVGNIQYF
J gene: TRBJ2-5; clone size: NA; V gene: TRBV5-4; CDR3 length: 17; D gene: TRBD2; CDR3 DNA: TGTGCCAGCAGTTCCTCGGCTAGCGGGAGGGCCATGGAGACCCAGTACTTC; CDR3 protein: CASSSSASGRAMETQYF
J gene: TRBJ1-2; clone size: NA; V gene: TRBV28; CDR3 length: 13; D gene: NA; CDR3 DNA: TGTGCCAGCAGTTTAAACAGCCGGCTTGGCTACACCTTC; CDR3 protein: CASSLNSRLGYTF
J gene: TRBJ1-2; clone size: NA; V gene: TRBV21-1; CDR3 length: 16; D gene: NA; CDR3 DNA: TGTGCCAGCAGCGGCTGGACAGGGCGCGGGACACATGGCTACACCTTC; CDR3 protein: CASSGWTGRGTHGYTF
J gene: TRBJ1-2; clone size: NA; V gene: TRBV19; CDR3 length: 15; D gene: NA; CDR3 DNA: TGTGCCAGTAGTATACTAGCCACCCGAGACTATGGCTACACCTTC; CDR3 protein: CASSILATRDYGYTF
J gene: TRBJ2-2; clone size: few; V gene: TRBV5-8; CDR3 length: 17; D gene: TRBD2; CDR3 DNA: TGTGCCAGCAGCCAGATGTTTACTAGCGGGGGCGGCGGGGAGCTGTTTTTT; CDR3 protein: CASSQMFTSGGGGELFF
J gene: TRBJ1-4; clone size: NA; V gene: TRBV14; CDR3 length: 15; D gene: TRBD1; CDR3 DNA: TGTGCCAGCAGCCGGTGGGACAGGGGAGGTGAAAAACTGTTTTTT; CDR3 protein: CASSRWDRGGEKLFF
J gene: TRBJ1-1; clone size: NA; V gene: TRBV5-1; CDR3 length: 13; D gene: NA; CDR3 DNA: TGCGCCAGCAGCTTGAGAGGGTGGACTGAAGCTTTCTTT; CDR3 protein: CASSLRGWTEAFF
J gene: TRBJ2-3; clone size: NA; V gene: TRBV19; CDR3 length: 15; D gene: NA; CDR3 DNA: TGTGCCAGTAGTATGCGTAGTCTATTTCCAGATACGCAGTATTTT; CDR3 protein: CASSMRSLFPDTQYF
J gene: TRBJ2-5; clone size: NA; V gene: TRBV6-6; CDR3 length: 15; D gene: NA; CDR3 DNA: TGTGCCAGCAGTTACTCTCAGCTTACCCAAGAGACCCAGTACTTC; CDR3 protein: CASSYSQLTQETQYF
J gene: TRBJ1-1; clone size: NA; V gene: TRBV30; CDR3 length: 14; D gene: TRBD1; CDR3 DNA: TGTGCCTGGTCAAAGGGGACAGCGAACACTGAAGCTTTCTTT; CDR3 protein: CAWSKGTANTEAFF
J gene: TRBJ1-5; clone size: NA; V gene: TRBV4-1; CDR3 length: 15; D gene: NA; CDR3 DNA: TGCGCCAGCAGCCTAAGCTACGGAAGGAATCAGCCCCAGCATTTT; CDR3 protein: CASSLSYGRNQPQHF
J gene: TRBJ2-3; clone size: NA; V gene: TRBV6-6; CDR3 length: 16; D gene: NA; CDR3 DNA: TGTGCCAGCAGTTCGCGAACCGGGATCACCAGAGATACGCAGTATTTT; CDR3 protein: CASSSRTGITRDTQYF
J gene: TRBJ1-1; clone size: NA; V gene: TRBV27; CDR3 length: 13; D gene: NA; CDR3 DNA: TGTGCCAGCAGTTTATACAGAAACACTGAAGCTTTCTTT; CDR3 protein: CASSLYRNTEAFF
J gene: TRBJ1-1; clone size: NA; V gene: TRBV7-3; CDR3 length: 16; D gene: TRBD1; CDR3 DNA: TGTGCCAGCAGCCCCGGGGGCAGGGGGCTGGGGACTGAAGCTTTCTTT; CDR3 protein: CASSPGGRGLGTEAFF
J gene: TRBJ2-6; clone size: NA; V gene: TRBV30; CDR3 length: 18; D gene: TRBD1; CDR3 DNA: TGTGCCTGGAGCTGGGGCGGGACAGGAGGCTCTGGGGCCAACGTCCTGACTTTC; CDR3 protein: CAWSWGGTGGSGANVLTF
J gene: TRBJ2-1; clone size: once; V gene: TRBV4-2; CDR3 length: 17; D gene: TRBD1; CDR3 DNA: TGTGCCAGCAGCCACGGGGGAGCCGGGACAGGGGAGTATGAGCAGTTCTTC; CDR3 protein: CASSHGGAGTGEYEQFF
J gene: TRBJ1-2; clone size: NA; V gene: TRBV5-1; CDR3 length: 15; D gene: TRBD1; CDR3 DNA: TGCGCCAGCAGCTTGATGGGGCAGGGGGACTATGGCTACACCTTC; CDR3 protein: CASSLMGQGDYGYTF
J gene: TRBJ2-7; clone size: NA; V gene: TRBV2; CDR3 length: 15; D gene: TRBD2; CDR3 DNA: TGTGCCAGCAGTCGGACTAGCGGGAGCTCCTACGAGCAGTACTTC; CDR3 protein: CASSRTSGSSYEQYF
J gene: TRBJ1-6; clone size: NA; V gene: TRBV7-9; CDR3 length: 15; D gene: NA; CDR3 DNA: TGTGCCAGCAGCTTAGCGCTAGGGAATAATTCACCCCTCCACTTT; CDR3 protein: CASSLALGNNSPLHF
J gene: TRBJ2-7; clone size: NA; V gene: TRBV19; CDR3 length: 14; D gene: TRBD1; CDR3 DNA: TGTGCCAGTAGGACGGACAGGGCGTATGGCGAGCAGTACTTC; CDR3 protein: CASRTDRAYGEQYF
J gene: TRBJ1-6; clone size: NA; V gene: TRBV4-1; CDR3 length: 13; D gene: NA; CDR3 DNA: TGCGCCAGCAGCCGTGGGGGTAATTCACCCCTCCACTTT; CDR3 protein: CASSRGGNSPLHF
J gene: TRBJ2-5; clone size: few; V gene: TRBV27; CDR3 length: 13; D gene: NA; CDR3 DNA: TGTGCCAGCAGTTTAAGGGGGGAAAAGACCCAGTACTTC; CDR3 protein: CASSLRGEKTQYF
J gene: TRBJ1-4; clone size: NA; V gene: TRBV19; CDR3 length: 14; D gene: TRBD1; CDR3 DNA: TGTGCCAGTAGCGACAGGGGGCAAACTGAAAAACTGTTTTTT; CDR3 protein: CASSDRGQTEKLFF
J gene: TRBJ1-3; clone size: NA; V gene: TRBV7-8; CDR3 length: 19; D gene: NA; CDR3 DNA: TGTGCCAGCAGCTTAGTAGGCGGAGACAGGCCGAGCTCTGGAAACACCATATATTTT; CDR3 protein: CASSLVGGDRPSSGNTIYF
J gene: TRBJ2-5; clone size: NA; V gene: TRBV5-4; CDR3 length: 15; D gene: NA; CDR3 DNA: TGTGCCAGCACCCCTTCAGGGGGGTACCAAGAGACCCAGTACTTC; CDR3 protein: CASTPSGGYQETQYF